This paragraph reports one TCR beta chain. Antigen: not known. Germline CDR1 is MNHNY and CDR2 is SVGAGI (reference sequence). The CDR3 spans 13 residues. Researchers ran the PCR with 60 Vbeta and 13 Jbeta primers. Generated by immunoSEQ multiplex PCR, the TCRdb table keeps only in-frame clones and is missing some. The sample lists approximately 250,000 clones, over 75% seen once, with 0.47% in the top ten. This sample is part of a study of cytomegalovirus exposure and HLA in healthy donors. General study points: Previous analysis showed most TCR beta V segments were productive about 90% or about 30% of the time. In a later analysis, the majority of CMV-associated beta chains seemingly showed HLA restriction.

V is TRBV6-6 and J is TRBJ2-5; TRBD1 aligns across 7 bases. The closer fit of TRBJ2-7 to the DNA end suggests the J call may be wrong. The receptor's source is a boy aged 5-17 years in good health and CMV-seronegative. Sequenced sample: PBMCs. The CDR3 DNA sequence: TGTGCCAGCATTAGGGACAGCTCCTACGAGCAGTACTTC. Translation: CASIRDSSYEQYF.